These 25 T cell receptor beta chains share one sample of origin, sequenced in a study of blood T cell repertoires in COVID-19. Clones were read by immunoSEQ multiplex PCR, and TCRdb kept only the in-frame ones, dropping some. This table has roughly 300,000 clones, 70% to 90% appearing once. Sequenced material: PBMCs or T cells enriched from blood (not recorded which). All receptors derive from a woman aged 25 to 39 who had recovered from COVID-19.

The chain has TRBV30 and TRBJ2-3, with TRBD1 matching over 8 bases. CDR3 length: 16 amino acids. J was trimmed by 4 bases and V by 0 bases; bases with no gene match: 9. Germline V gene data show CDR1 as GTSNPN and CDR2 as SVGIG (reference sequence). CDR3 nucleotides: TGTGCCTGGAGTGTAGACGCAGGGGGCGGCGCAGATACGCAGTATTTT. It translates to CAWSVDAGGGADTQYF.

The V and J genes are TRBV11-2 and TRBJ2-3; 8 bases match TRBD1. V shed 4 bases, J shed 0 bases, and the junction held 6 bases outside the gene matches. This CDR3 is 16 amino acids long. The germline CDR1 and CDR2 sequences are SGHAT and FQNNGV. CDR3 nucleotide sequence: TGTGCCAGCAGCTCCCGGGACAGGACTAGCACAGATACGCAGTATTTT. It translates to CASSSRDRTSTDTQYF.

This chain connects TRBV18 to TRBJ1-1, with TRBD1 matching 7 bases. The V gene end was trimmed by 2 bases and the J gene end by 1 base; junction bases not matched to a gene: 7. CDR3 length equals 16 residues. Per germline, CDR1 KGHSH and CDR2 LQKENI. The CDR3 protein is CASSPKGQLKNTEAFF. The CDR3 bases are TGTGCCAGCTCACCAAAGGGACAGCTGAAGAACACTGAAGCTTTCTTT.

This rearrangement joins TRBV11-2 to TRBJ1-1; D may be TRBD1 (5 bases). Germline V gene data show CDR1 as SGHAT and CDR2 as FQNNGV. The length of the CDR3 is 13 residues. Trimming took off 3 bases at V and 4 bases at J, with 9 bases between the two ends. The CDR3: CASSLGGVTEAFF. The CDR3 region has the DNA TGTGCCAGCAGCTTGGGGGGGGTCACTGAAGCTTTCTTT.

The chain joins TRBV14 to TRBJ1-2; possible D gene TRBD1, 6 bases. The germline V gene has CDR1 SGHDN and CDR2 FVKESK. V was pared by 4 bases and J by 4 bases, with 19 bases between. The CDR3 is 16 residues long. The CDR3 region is CASSPLLPEGVYGYTF. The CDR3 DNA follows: TGTGCCAGCAGCCCGTTGCTACCAGAGGGGGTCTATGGCTACACCTTC.

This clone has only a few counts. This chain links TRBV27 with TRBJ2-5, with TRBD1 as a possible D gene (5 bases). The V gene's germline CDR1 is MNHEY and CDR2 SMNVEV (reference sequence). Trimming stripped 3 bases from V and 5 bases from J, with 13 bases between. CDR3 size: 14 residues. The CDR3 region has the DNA TGTGCCAGCAGTTTCGACAGCTTAGGGGAGACCCAGTACTTC. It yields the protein CASSFDSLGETQYF.

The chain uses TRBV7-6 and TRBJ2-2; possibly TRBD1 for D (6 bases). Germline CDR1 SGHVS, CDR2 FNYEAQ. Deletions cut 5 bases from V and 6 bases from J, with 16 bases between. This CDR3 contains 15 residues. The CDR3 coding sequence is TGTGCCAGCAGCCGACCACAGGGCCTCTCCGGGGAGCTGTTTTTT. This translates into CASSRPQGLSGELFF.

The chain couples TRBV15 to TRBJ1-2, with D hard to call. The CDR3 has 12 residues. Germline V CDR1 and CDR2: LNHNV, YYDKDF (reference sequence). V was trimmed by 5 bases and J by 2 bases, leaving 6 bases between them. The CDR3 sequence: CATSGGNYGYTF. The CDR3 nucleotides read TGTGCCACCAGCGGCGGCAACTATGGCTACACCTTC.

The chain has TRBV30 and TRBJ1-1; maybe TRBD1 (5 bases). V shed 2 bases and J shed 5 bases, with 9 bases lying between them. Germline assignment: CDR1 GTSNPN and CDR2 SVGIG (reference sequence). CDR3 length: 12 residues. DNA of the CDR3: TGTGCCTGGAGTCCAGGGTGGACTGAAGCTTTCTTT. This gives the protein CAWSPGWTEAFF.

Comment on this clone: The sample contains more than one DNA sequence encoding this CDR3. This chain's CDR3 is CASSIGGGAEAFF. DNA for the CDR3: TGTGCCAGTAGTATAGGTGGAGGAGCTGAAGCTTTCTTT. The chain employs TRBV19 and TRBJ1-1; D unresolved. Germline assignment: CDR1 LNHDA and CDR2 SQIVND (reference sequence). This CDR3 is built from 13 residues. V lost 1 base and J lost 6, with 9 bases in between.

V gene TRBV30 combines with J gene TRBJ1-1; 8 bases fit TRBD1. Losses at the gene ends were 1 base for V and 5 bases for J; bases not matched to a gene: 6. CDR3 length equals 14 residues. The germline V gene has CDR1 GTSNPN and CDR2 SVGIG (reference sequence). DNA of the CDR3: TGTGCCTGGAGTGCCGACAGGGGTGGAACTGAAGCTTTCTTT. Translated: CAWSADRGGTEAFF.

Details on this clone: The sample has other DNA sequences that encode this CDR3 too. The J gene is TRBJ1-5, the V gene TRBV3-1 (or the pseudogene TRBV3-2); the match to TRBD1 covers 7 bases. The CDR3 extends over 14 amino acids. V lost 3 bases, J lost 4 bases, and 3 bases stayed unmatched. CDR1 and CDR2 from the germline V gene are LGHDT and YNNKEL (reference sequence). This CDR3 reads CASSQGQSNQPQHF. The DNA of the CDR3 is TGTGCCAGCAGCCAGGGACAGTCGAATCAGCCCCAGCATTTT.

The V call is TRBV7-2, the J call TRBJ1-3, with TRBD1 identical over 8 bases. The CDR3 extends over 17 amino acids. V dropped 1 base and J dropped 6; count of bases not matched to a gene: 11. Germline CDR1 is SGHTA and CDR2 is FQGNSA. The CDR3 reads CASSLVAGGLQENTIYF. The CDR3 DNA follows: TGTGCCAGCAGCTTAGTGGCAGGGGGCCTTCAGGAAAACACCATATATTTT. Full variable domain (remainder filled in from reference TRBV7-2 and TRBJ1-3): GAGVSQSPSNKVTEKGKDVELRCDPISGHTALYWYRQSLGQGLEFLIYFQGNSAPDKSGLPSDRFSAERTGGSVSTLTIQRTQQEDSAVYLCASSLVAGGLQENTIYFGEGSWLTVV.

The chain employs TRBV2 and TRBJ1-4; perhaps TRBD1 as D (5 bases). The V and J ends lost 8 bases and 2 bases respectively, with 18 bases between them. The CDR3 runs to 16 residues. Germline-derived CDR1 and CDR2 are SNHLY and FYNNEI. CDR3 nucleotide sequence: TGTGCCAGCTTGCCCGACAGCCTTTGGACTAATGAAAAACTGTTTTTT. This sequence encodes CASLPDSLWTNEKLFF.

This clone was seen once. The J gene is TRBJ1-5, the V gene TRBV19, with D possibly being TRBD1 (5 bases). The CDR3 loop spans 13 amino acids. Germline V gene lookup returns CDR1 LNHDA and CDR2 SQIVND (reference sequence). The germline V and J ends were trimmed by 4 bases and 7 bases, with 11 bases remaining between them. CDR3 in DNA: TGTGCCAGTAGTACCAGGGTTATACAGCCCCAGCATTTT. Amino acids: CASSTRVIQPQHF.

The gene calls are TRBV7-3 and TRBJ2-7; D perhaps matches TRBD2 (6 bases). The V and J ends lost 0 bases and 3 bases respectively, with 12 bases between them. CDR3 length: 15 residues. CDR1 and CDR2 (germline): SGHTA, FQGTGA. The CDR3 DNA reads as TGTGCCAGCAGCTTAACATCCGGGGGAGGCTACGAGCAGTACTTC. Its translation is CASSLTSGGGYEQYF.

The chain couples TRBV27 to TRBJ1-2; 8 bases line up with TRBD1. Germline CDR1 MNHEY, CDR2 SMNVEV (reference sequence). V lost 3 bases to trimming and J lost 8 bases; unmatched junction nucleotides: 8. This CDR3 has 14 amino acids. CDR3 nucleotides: TGTGCCAGCAGTTTGTCCGGGACAGGAATGGGCTACACCTTC. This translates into CASSLSGTGMGYTF.

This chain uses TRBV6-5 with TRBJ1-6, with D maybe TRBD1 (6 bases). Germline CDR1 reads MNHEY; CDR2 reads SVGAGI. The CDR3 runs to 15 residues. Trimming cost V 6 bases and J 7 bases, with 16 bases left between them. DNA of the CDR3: TGTGCCAGCAGCCCCCGGGGGGCGGGGAATTCACCCCTCCACTTT. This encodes CASSPRGAGNSPLHF.

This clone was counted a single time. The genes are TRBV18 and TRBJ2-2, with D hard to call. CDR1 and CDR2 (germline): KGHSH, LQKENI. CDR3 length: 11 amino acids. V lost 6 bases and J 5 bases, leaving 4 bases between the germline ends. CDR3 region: CASSGTGELFF. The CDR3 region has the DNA TGTGCCAGCTCCGGGACCGGGGAGCTGTTTTTT.

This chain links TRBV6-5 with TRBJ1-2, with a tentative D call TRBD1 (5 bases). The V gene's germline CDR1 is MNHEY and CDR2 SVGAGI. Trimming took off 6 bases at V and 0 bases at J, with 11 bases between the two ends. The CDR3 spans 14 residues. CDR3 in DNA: TGTGCCAGCAGGAAGACAGTGGCTAACTATGGCTACACCTTC. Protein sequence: CASRKTVANYGYTF.

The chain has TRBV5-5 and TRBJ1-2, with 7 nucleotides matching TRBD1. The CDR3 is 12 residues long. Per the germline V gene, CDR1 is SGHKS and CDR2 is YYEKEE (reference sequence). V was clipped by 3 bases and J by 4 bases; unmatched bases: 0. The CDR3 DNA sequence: TGTGCCAGCAGCTCAGGGGGCTATGGCTACACCTTC. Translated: CASSSGGYGYTF.

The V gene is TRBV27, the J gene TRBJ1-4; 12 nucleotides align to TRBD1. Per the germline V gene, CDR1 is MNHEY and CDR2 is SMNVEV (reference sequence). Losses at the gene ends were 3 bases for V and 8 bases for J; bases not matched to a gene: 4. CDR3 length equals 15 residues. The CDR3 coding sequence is TGTGCCAGCAGTTTGGGACAGGGGGCCGGAGAAAAACTGTTTTTT. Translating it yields CASSLGQGAGEKLFF.

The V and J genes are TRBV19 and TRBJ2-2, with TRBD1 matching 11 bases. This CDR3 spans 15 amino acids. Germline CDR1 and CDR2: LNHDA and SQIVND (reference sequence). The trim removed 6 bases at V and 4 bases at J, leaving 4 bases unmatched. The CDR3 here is CASRAGTGGTGELFF. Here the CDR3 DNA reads TGTGCCAGTAGAGCAGGGACAGGGGGCACCGGGGAGCTGTTTTTT.

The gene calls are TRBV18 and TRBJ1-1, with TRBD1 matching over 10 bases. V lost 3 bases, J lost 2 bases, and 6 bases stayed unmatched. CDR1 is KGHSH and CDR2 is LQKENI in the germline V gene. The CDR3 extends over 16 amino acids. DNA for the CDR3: TGTGCCAGCTCACCCGCAGGGACAGGGGTTAACACTGAAGCTTTCTTT. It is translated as CASSPAGTGVNTEAFF.

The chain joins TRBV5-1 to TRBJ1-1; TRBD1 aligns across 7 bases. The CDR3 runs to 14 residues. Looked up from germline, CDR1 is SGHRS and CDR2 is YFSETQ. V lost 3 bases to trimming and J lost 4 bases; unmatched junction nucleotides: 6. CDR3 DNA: TGCGCCAGCAGCTCGACAGGGAAGGTCACTGAAGCTTTCTTT. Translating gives CASSSTGKVTEAFF.